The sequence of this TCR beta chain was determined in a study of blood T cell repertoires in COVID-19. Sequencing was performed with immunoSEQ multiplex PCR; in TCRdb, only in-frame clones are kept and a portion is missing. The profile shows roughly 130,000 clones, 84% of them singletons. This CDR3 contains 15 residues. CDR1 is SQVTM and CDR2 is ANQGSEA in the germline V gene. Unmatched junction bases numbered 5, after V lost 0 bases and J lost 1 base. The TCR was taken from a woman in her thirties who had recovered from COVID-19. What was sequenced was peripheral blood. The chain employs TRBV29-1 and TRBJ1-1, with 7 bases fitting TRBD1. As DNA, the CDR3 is TGCAGCGTTGAAGAGACAGGGCTGGGGAACACTGAAGCTTTCTTT. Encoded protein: CSVEETGLGNTEAFF.